One and the same sample provided the 5 T cell receptor beta chains below, sequenced in a study of CD8 T cells in ankylosing spondylitis. Overall study findings and caveats: Within ankylosing spondylitis blood, a TCR beta motif made up of eight highly homologous variants appeared to be characteristic.

Their antigens are not known. One entry per CDR3 protein, called by TCRdb with MiXCR from the 5' RACE reads. This sample has over 700,000 distinct CDR3 sequences, with around 19% found just once. The source material was blood, either unsorted or a sorted T cell fraction (not recorded which). These receptors originate from a male donor with ankylosing spondylitis.

The V gene is TRBV4-3, the J gene TRBJ1-4; 12 bases align to TRBD1. The J segment lost 8 bases and the V segment lost 1 base, leaving 14 bases of the junction unmatched. The CDR3 has 19 amino acids. Germline CDR1 and CDR2: LGHNA and YSLEER. The CDR3 loop reads CASSQAPTGTGGALEKLFF. The CDR3 DNA reads TGCGCCAGCAGCCAAGCCCCGACCGGGACAGGGGGCGCCTTGGAAAAACTGTTTTTT.

The V call is TRBV20-1, the J call TRBJ2-7, with 7 bases fitting TRBD2. J was trimmed by 0 bases and V by 1 base; bases with no gene match: 12. Per the germline V gene, CDR1 is DFQATT and CDR2 is SNEGSKA (reference sequence). This CDR3 spans 17 amino acids. CDR3 residues: CSARGRRTSDSSYEQYF. The CDR3 coding sequence is TGCAGTGCTAGAGGCAGGCGAACTAGCGACAGCTCCTACGAGCAGTACTTC.

The chain combines TRBV7-2 with TRBJ1-6, with D possibly TRBD1 on 5 matching bases. Trimming pared 1 base from V and 10 bases from J, leaving 17 bases between. Germline loops: CDR1 SGHTA, CDR2 FQGNSA. CDR3 length: 16 amino acids. CDR3 nucleotide sequence: TGTGCCAGCAGCTTAGACGATCCAGGGACTTGGTCACCCCTCCACTTT. As protein: CASSLDDPGTWSPLHF.

The chain recombines TRBV3-1 with TRBJ2-4, with D perhaps matching TRBD2 (5 bases). Between the trimmed V and J ends, which lost 1 base and 1 base, there was a span of 14 bases. This CDR3 is 17 amino acids long. Germline V lookup: CDR1 LGHDT, CDR2 YNNKEL (reference sequence). CDR3 sequence (DNA): TGTGCCAGCAGCCAAGGGAGGCCTCTCTCGGCCAAAAACATTCAGTACTTC. This sequence encodes CASSQGRPLSAKNIQYF. The full variable domain, its missing parts supplied by reference TRBV3-1 and TRBJ2-4, is DTAVSQTPKYLVTQMGNDKSIKCEQNLGHDTMYWYKQDSKKFLKIMFSYNNKELIINETVPNRFSPKSPDKAHLNLHINSLELGDSAVYFCASSQGRPLSAKNIQYFGAGTRLSVL.

This clonotype was picked up many times. Here the CDR3 reads CASSQDRGFLAQPQHF. DNA of the CDR3: TGCGCCAGCAGCCAAGATAGGGGGTTCTTAGCTCAGCCCCAGCATTTT. The chain employs TRBV4-1 and TRBJ1-5; a weak D match, TRBD1 (6 bases). The germline gives CDR1 MGHRA, CDR2 YSYEKL. The CDR3 extends over 16 amino acids. Trimming stripped 0 bases from V and 6 bases from J, with 15 bases between.